The sequence of this T cell receptor beta chain was determined in a study of chemoradiotherapy in HPV16-positive cancers. Only in-frame clones appear in the TCRdb table, and some are missing; sequencing was by immunoSEQ multiplex PCR. Of fewer than 4,000 clones detected, around 86% appear once; the ten largest clones hold 16%. Study-level results: In HPV16-positive patients, HPV-responsive T-cell expansion tracked better recurrence-free survival. During treatment, candidate HPV-specific clones and E7-related motifs expanded in tumor.

Germline V lookup: CDR1 GTSNPN, CDR2 SVGIG (reference sequence). Trimming pared 0 bases from V and 10 bases from J, leaving 10 bases between. The CDR3 covers 12 residues. To note about this clone: Its target is not known.

The TCR sequence derives from a human donor with HPV-associated anogenital cancer. J is TRBJ2-1 and V is TRBV30; a weak D match, TRBD2 (5 bases). Sequenced material: tumor tissue, taken from a patient who underwent chemoradiotherapy. The CDR3 loop reads CAWSVSGVEQFF. CDR3 DNA sequence: TGTGCCTGGAGTGTATCCGGGGTAGAGCAGTTCTTC.